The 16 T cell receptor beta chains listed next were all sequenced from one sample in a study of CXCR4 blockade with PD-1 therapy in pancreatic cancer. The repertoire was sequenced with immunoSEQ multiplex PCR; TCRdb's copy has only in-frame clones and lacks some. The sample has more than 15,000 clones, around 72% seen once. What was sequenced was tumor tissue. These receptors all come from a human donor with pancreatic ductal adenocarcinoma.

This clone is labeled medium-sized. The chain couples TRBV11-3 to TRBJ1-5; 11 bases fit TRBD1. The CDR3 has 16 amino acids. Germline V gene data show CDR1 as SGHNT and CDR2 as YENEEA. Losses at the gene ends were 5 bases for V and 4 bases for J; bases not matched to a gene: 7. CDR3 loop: CASSEGQGVENQPQHF. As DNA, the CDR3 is TGTGCCAGCAGCGAGGGACAGGGGGTTGAAAATCAGCCCCAGCATTTT.

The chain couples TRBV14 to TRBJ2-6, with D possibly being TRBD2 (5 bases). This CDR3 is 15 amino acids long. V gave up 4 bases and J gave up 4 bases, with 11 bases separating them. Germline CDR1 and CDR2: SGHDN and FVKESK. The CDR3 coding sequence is TGTGCCAGCAGCCTGGAGGAGGCCGGGGCCAACGTCCTGACTTTC. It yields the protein CASSLEEAGANVLTF.

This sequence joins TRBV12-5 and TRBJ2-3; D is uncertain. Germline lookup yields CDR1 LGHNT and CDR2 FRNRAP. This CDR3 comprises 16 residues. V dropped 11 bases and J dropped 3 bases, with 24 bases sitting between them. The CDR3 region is CASSDATHPLTDTQYF. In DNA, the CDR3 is TGTGCTTCTTCGGACGCTACCCACCCATTAACAGATACGCAGTATTTT.

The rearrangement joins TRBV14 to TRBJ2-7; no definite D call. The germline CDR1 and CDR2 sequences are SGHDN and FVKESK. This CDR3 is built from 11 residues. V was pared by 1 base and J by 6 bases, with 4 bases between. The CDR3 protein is CASSQGGEQYF. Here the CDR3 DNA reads TGTGCCAGCAGCCAAGGAGGCGAGCAGTACTTC.

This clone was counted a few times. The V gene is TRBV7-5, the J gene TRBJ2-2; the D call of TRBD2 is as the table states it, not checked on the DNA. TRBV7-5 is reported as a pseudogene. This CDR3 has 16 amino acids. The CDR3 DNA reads TGTGCCAGCAGCTCCCAAGGTGCGGGAGGGCCCGGGGAGCTGTTTTTT. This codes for CASSSQGAGGPGELFF.

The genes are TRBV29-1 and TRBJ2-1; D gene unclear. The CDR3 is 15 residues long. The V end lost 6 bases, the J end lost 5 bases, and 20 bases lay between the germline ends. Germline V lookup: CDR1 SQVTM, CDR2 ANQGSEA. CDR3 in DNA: TGCAGCGTGGTCTTTAAGGGTCGCGTCAACAATGAGCAGTTCTTC. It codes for CSVVFKGRVNNEQFF.

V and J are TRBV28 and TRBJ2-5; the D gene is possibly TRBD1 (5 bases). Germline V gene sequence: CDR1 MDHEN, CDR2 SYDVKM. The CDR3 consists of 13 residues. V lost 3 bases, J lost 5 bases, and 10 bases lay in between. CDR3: CASSFAGRETQYF. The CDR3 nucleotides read TGTGCCAGCAGTTTTGCAGGGCGGGAGACCCAGTACTTC.

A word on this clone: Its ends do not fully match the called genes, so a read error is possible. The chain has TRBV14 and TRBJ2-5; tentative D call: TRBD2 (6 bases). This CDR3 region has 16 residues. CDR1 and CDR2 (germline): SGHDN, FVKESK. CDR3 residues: CASSQRTGLPSENQYF. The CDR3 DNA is TGTGCCAGCAGCCAACGTACGGGACTGCCGAGTGAGAACCAGTACTTC. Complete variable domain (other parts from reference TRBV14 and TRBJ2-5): EAGVTQFPSHSVIEKGQTVTLRCDPISGHDNLYWYRRVMGKEIKFLLHFVKESKQDESGMPNNRFLAERTGGTYSTLKVQPAELEDSGVYFCASSQRTGLPSENQYFGPGTRLLVL.

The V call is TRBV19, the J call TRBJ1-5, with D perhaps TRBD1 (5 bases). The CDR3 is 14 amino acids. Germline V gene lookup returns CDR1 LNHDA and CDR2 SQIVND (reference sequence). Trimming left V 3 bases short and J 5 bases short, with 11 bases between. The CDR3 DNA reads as TGTGCCAGTAGTATTCAGGGAAACTATCAGCCCCAGCATTTT. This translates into CASSIQGNYQPQHF.

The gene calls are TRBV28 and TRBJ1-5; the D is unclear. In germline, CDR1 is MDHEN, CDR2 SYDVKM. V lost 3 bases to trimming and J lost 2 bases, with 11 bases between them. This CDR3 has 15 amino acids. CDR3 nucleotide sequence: TGTGCCAGCAGTTTTCGAGGGAACGGCAATCAGCCCCAGCATTTT. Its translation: CASSFRGNGNQPQHF.

The CDR3 sequence: CASSIRGTGGTSYEQYF. The CDR3, as DNA: TGTGCCAGTAGTATAAGGGGAACGGGAGGAACGTCCTACGAGCAGTACTTC. V is TRBV19 and J is TRBJ2-7; 7 bases fit TRBD2. The CDR3 is 17 residues long. Trimming took 2 bases from V and 1 from J; bases not matched to a gene: 11. The germline V gene encodes CDR1 LNHDA and CDR2 SQIVND (reference sequence).

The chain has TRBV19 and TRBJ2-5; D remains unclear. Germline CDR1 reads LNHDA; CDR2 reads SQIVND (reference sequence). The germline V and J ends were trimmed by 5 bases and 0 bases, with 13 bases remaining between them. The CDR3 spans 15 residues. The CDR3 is CASSPDLAYQETQYF. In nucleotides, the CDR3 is TGTGCCAGTAGTCCGGACCTCGCGTACCAAGAGACCCAGTACTTC.

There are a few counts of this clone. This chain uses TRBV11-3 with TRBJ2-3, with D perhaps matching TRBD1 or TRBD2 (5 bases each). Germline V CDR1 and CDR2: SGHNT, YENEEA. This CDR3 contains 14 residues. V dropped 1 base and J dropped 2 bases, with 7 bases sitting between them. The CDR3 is CASSLGDPTDTQYF. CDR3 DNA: TGTGCCAGCAGCTTAGGGGACCCCACAGATACGCAGTATTTT.

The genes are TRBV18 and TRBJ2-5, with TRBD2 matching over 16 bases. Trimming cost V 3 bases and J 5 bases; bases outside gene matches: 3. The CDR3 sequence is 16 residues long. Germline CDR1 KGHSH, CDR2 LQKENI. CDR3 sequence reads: CASSPGLAGGLETQYF. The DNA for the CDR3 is TGTGCCAGCTCACCGGGACTAGCGGGAGGGCTGGAGACCCAGTACTTC.

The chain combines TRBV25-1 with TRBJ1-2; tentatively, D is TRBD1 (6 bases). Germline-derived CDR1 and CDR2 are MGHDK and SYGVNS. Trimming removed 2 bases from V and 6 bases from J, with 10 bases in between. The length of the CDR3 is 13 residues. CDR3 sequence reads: CASSERTGNGYTF. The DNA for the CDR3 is TGTGCCAGCAGTGAAAGAACAGGGAATGGCTACACCTTC.

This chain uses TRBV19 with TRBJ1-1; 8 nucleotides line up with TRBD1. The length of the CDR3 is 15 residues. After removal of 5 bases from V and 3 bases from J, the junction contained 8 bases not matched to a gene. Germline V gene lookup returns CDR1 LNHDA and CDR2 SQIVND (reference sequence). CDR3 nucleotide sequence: TGTGCCAGTAGTGCATCCAGGGGGCTAGACACTGAAGCTTTCTTT. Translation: CASSASRGLDTEAFF.